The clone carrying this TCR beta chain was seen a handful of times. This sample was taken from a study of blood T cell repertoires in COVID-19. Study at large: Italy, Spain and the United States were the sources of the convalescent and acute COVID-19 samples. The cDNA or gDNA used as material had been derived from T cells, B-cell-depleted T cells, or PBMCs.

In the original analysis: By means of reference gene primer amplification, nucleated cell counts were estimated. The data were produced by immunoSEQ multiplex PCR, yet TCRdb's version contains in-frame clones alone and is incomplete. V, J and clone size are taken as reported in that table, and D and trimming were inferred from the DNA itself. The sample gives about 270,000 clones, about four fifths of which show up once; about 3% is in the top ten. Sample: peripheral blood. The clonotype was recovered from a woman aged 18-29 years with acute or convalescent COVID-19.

The CDR3 nucleotides read TGTGCCAGCAGCCCGAGGGGACTAGATACGCAGTATTTT. Encoded protein: CASSPRGLDTQYF. The chain links TRBV25-1 to TRBJ2-3; weak D call: TRBD2 (6 bases). Trimming removed 6 bases at V and 5 bases at J, with 12 bases between. This CDR3 has 13 amino acids. Germline values: CDR1 MGHDK, CDR2 SYGVNS.